The clone carrying this TCR beta chain ranks as medium-sized. Its specificity is unknown. TCR cDNA molecules each had a unique molecular identifier. TCRdb fed the 5' RACE reads into MiXCR, producing one record per CDR3 protein. The sample holds approximately 12,000 distinct CDR3 sequences, 9% to 13% seen once. Time point of the sample: sample taken at primary tumor resection. V was shortened by 7 bases and J by 0 bases, with 6 bases between the two germline ends. CDR3 length: 11 residues. The germline V gene has CDR1 DFQATT and CDR2 SNEGSKA (reference sequence). This entry belongs to a study of spatial heterogeneity in lung cancer. Study summary: In tumor regions, TCR transcript counts tracked strongly with a T cell module score from matched bulk RNA-seq. General study points: Expanded alpha and beta TCR counts within tumors tracked tumor mutation counts.

Here the sequenced sample was lung tumor tissue, taken at surgery. This chain connects TRBV20-1 to TRBJ1-1; D is uncertain. The receptor was derived from a female donor with early-stage non-small cell lung cancer. CDR3 DNA sequence: TGCAGTGGGGAAGTGAACACTGAAGCTTTCTTT. Encoded protein: CSGEVNTEAFF.